Listed here are 29 T cell receptor beta chains from one sample, sequenced in a study of T cells in women clearing cervical HPV infection. The assay was immunoSEQ multiplex PCR, and TCRdb's table has in-frame clones only and misses some. This specimen shows fewer than 40,000 clones; the ten leading clones hold approximately 6.8%. Source material: blood buffy coat. These receptors were obtained from a woman between 18 and 70 years old with a cervical HPV16 infection that either progressed to CIN3+ or cleared (not recorded which).

As regards this clone: The read ends 3 residues before the CDR3 terminus; that terminus is restored from the germline J gene. The rearrangement joins TRBV20-1 to TRBJ1-5; 9 bases line up with TRBD1. The length of the CDR3 is 15 residues. V gave up 5 bases and J gave up 6 bases; unmatched junction bases: 11. CDR1 and CDR2 from the germline V gene are DFQATT and SNEGSKA (reference sequence). The CDR3 sequence is CSADNRDRVGQPQHF. The DNA read from the CDR3 is TGCAGTGCTGATAACCGGGACAGGGTCGGTCAGCCC.

To note about this clone: The CDR3 end lies 3 residues beyond the end of the read and is filled in from the germline J gene. V gene TRBV5-1 combines with J gene TRBJ1-2; maybe TRBD1 (5 bases). Germline V CDR1 and CDR2: SGHRS, YFSETQ. Trimming removed 0 bases from V and 5 bases from J, with 17 bases in between. This CDR3 region has 16 residues. The CDR3 DNA, read in part, is TGCGCCAGCAGCTTGGGGCAGGGCCTGGCGAGATATGGC. As protein: CASSLGQGLARYG. Given in full, the CDR3 is CASSLGQGLARYGYTF.

Remarks on this clone: The CDR3 goes on 3 residues after the read ends, and that part is filled in from the germline J gene. The genes are TRBV30 and TRBJ2-3; possible D gene TRBD2, 6 bases. Germline assignment: CDR1 GTSNPN and CDR2 SVGIG (reference sequence). The CDR3 is 14 residues long. Incomplete CDR3 DNA: TGTGCCTGGAGTGTGGCCAGCGGGTTTGGGACG. Protein: CAWSVASGFGT. The full CDR3 protein is CAWSVASGFGTQYF.

As to this clone: The DNA ends 3 residues before the CDR3 does, and the rest of the CDR3 is filled in from the germline J gene. V usage is TRBV5-6 and J usage is TRBJ2-7; tentatively, D is TRBD1 (5 bases). The V gene's germline CDR1 is SGHDT and CDR2 YYEEEE. The CDR3 spans 12 residues. Trimming removed 5 bases from V and 3 bases from J, with 9 bases in between. CDR3 DNA, as far as it was read: TGTGCCAGCAGGCGGCAGGGCTACGAG. Translated, it gives CASRRQGYE. The full CDR3 reads CASRRQGYEQYF.

As concerns this clone: The read ends 3 residues early relative to the CDR3; the germline J gene fills the gap. The genes are TRBV20-1 and TRBJ2-7; 10 positions match TRBD1. Germline V lookup: CDR1 DFQATT, CDR2 SNEGSKA (reference sequence). The CDR3 sequence is 16 residues long. Unmatched junction bases numbered 9, after V lost 1 base and J lost 3 bases. CDR3 DNA (partial): TGCAGTGCTAGAGGATTGCTCGGGACAGGGGACTACGAG. Its protein product is CSARGLLGTGDYE. The CDR3 as a whole reads CSARGLLGTGDYEQYF.

Note on this clone: Read coverage stops 3 residues before the CDR3 terminus; the germline J gene supplies the remainder. The chain uses TRBV18 and TRBJ2-5; D is unclear. Germline V gene data show CDR1 as KGHSH and CDR2 as LQKENI. V gave up 2 bases and J gave up 5 bases, with 9 bases separating them. The CDR3 extends over 13 amino acids. CDR3 residues: CASSPGHQETQYF. CDR3 bases read: TGTGCCAGCTCACCAGGGCATCAGGAGACC.

Note on this clone: The read stops 3 residues short of the end of the CDR3; the missing end is completed from the germline J gene. The rearrangement links TRBV30 to TRBJ2-1, with D possibly matching TRBD2 (5 bases). The CDR3 spans 11 residues. V lost 2 bases and J lost 9, with 8 bases in between. Germline V gene data show CDR1 as GTSNPN and CDR2 as SVGIG (reference sequence). CDR3: CAWSRLIEQFF. The sequenced CDR3 bases are TGTGCCTGGAGTAGACTAATTGAG.

Partial CDR3 DNA: TGTGCCAGTAGTCCCGGGACTTCCAATGAG. Translation: CASSPGTSNE. Given in full, the CDR3 is CASSPGTSNEQFF. The chain employs TRBV19 and TRBJ2-1; maybe TRBD2 (6 bases). The read gets to within 3 residues of the CDR3 end, and the germline J gene fills in the rest. V was shortened by 5 bases and J by 6 bases, with 11 bases between the two germline ends. This CDR3 is 13 amino acids long. From germline, CDR1 is LNHDA and CDR2 SQIVND (reference sequence).

Remarks on this clone: The read gets to within 3 residues of the CDR3 end, and the germline J gene fills in the rest. The chain recombines TRBV27 with TRBJ2-1; 11 bases are a match to TRBD2. Losses at the gene ends were 0 bases for V and 0 bases for J; bases not matched to a gene: 13. The length of the CDR3 is 21 residues. CDR1 is MNHEY and CDR2 is SMNVEV in the germline V gene (reference sequence). CDR3 in amino acids: CASSLSPRPGLAARSYNEQFF. CDR3 DNA, as far as it was read: TGTGCCAGCAGTTTATCCCCTAGACCGGGACTAGCGGCCCGCTCCTACAATGAG.

About this clone: The read terminates 3 residues ahead of where the CDR3 ends, so the germline J gene completes it. This chain connects TRBV9 to TRBJ2-5; D call uncertain. Trimming removed 2 bases at V and 2 bases at J, with 7 bases between. There are 13 residues in the CDR3. Germline assignment: CDR1 SGDLS and CDR2 YYNGEE. The CDR3 bases that were read are TGTGCCAGCAGCGTTGCAGTTCAAGAGACC. This codes for CASSVAVQET. The whole CDR3 region reads CASSVAVQETQYF.

As to this clone: The CDR3 end falls 3 residues outside the read, so it is completed with the germline J gene. The chain carries TRBV5-1 and TRBJ1-1, with unresolved D. This CDR3 region has 14 residues. Germline values: CDR1 SGHRS, CDR2 YFSETQ. V lost 0 bases and J 4 bases, leaving 10 bases between the germline ends. CDR3 protein: CASSLEREVTEAFF. CDR3 DNA (partial): TGCGCCAGCAGCTTGGAGCGGGAGGTCACTGAA. Together with reference TRBV5-1 and TRBJ1-1, the CDR3 gives the full variable domain: KAGVTQTPRYLIKTRGQQVTLSCSPISGHRSVSWYQQTPGQGLQFLFEYFSETQRNKGNFPGRFSGRQFSNSRSEMNVSTLELGDSALYLCASSLEREVTEAFFGQGTRLTVV.

In the case of this clone: The read halts 3 residues ahead of the CDR3 end, with the missing end drawn from the germline J gene. The chain links TRBV14 to TRBJ2-7, with TRBD2 matching 8 bases. The junction had 17 bases not matched to a gene; V was cut back by 3 bases and J by 4 bases. The CDR3 is 18 residues long. Germline V gene sequence: CDR1 SGHDN, CDR2 FVKESK. The chain's CDR3 is CASSQTVSWGLVPYEQYF. The part of the CDR3 DNA that was read is TGTGCCAGCAGCCAGACTGTTTCCTGGGGACTAGTACCGTACGAG. The entire variable domain, with the rest obtained from reference TRBV14 and TRBJ2-7, is as follows: EAGVTQFPSHSVIEKGQTVTLRCDPISGHDNLYWYRRVMGKEIKFLLHFVKESKQDESGMPNNRFLAERTGGTYSTLKVQPAELEDSGVYFCASSQTVSWGLVPYEQYFGPGTRLTVT.

In the case of this clone: Mismatch with germline at one junction end may stem from a read error. The CDR3 end falls 3 residues outside the read, so it is completed with the germline J gene. The same CDR3 is also encoded by other DNA sequences in this sample. This chain joins TRBV18 and TRBJ1-3, with D perhaps TRBD1 (6 bases). Germline CDR1 is KGHSH and CDR2 is LQKENI. This CDR3 is 15 amino acids long. Partial CDR3 DNA: TGTGCCAGCTGCACACTACAGGGATCTGGAAACACG. Translation gives CASCTLQGSGNT. The full CDR3 protein reads CASCTLQGSGNTIYF.

Comments on this clone: The read stops 3 residues short of the end of the CDR3; the missing end is completed from the germline J gene. This chain uses TRBV12-3 or TRBV12-4 with TRBJ2-5, with TRBD2 matching over 11 bases. V lost 2 bases and J lost 6; bases outside the gene matches: 5. CDR3 length equals 15 residues. This CDR3 is CASSLSLAGGKTQYF. CDR3 bases read: TGTGCCAGCAGTTTATCTCTAGCGGGGGGAAAGACC.

As for this clone: The CDR3 goes on 3 residues after the read ends, and that part is filled in from the germline J gene. The J gene is TRBJ2-7, the V gene TRBV28, with 10 bases aligning to TRBD1. The V gene end was trimmed by 2 bases and the J gene end by 5 bases; junction bases not matched to a gene: 9. The CDR3 spans 16 residues. In germline, CDR1 is MDHEN, CDR2 SYDVKM. The sequenced part of the CDR3 DNA is TGTGCCAGCAGTTTAATCCGGGGACAGGGGTTTGACGAG. Translation gives CASSLIRGQGFDE. The entire CDR3 is CASSLIRGQGFDEQYF.

Comments on this clone: The CDR3 goes on 3 residues after the read ends, and that part is filled in from the germline J gene. The genes are TRBV27 and TRBJ1-5; 8 positions match TRBD1. Germline CDR1 is MNHEY and CDR2 is SMNVEV (reference sequence). The CDR3 runs 14 residues. V trimming: 4 bases; J trimming: 1 base; junction bases outside the gene matches: 0. CDR3 DNA, as far as it was read: TGTGCCAGCAGTTGGACAGGGAGCAATCAGCCC. It specifies CASSWTGSNQP. From start to end, the CDR3 is CASSWTGSNQPQHF.

On this clone itself: The read halts 3 residues ahead of the CDR3 end, with the missing end drawn from the germline J gene. The chain combines TRBV2 with TRBJ2-5; unclear D gene. This CDR3 comprises 11 residues. Germline V gene lookup returns CDR1 SNHLY and CDR2 FYNNEI. V lost 7 bases, J lost 2 bases, and 5 bases lay in between. CDR3 DNA (partial): TGTGCCAGCACACGGCAAGAGACC. It translates to CASTRQET. The full CDR3 is CASTRQETQYF.

Considering frequency, this clone is medium-sized. The read ends 3 residues before the CDR3 terminus; that terminus is restored from the germline J gene. The rearrangement links TRBV4-2 to TRBJ2-7; 12 nucleotides match TRBD2. Germline V gives CDR1 LGHNA, CDR2 YNFKEQ. The CDR3 runs to 20 residues. The V and J ends lost 3 bases and 4 bases, in that order; junction bases with no gene match: 19. This CDR3 is CASSHGSDLTSGRIPYEQYF. The CDR3 bases that were read are TGTGCCAGCAGCCACGGCTCGGACCTTACTAGCGGGAGGATCCCATACGAG.

In regard to this clone: The read gets to within 3 residues of the CDR3 end, and the germline J gene fills in the rest. This sequence joins TRBV5-1 and TRBJ1-2; TRBD1 aligns across 7 bases. This CDR3 is built from 15 residues. Unmatched junction bases numbered 11, after V lost 4 bases and J lost 5 bases. Looked up from germline, CDR1 is SGHRS and CDR2 is YFSETQ. The part of the CDR3 DNA that was read is TGCGCCAGCAGCAAACAACCCGGGACAGAATATGGC. Its translation is CASSKQPGTEYG. The entire CDR3 protein reads CASSKQPGTEYGYTF.

As concerns this clone: The sequenced fragment ends 3 residues before the CDR3 boundary, so the rest is inferred from the germline J gene. J is TRBJ1-5 and V is TRBV19; 7 positions agree with TRBD1. The CDR3 extends over 14 amino acids. Germline loops: CDR1 LNHDA, CDR2 SQIVND (reference sequence). Trimming at V came to 3 bases and at J to 4 bases, leaving 3 bases not matched to a gene. This CDR3 is CASSMWDSNQPQHF. The CDR3 DNA, read in part, is TGTGCCAGTAGTATGTGGGACAGTAATCAGCCC.

In regard to this clone: The read is 3 residues too short to cover the CDR3 end, so that end is filled in from the germline J gene. The chain has TRBV7-2 and TRBJ2-3; D remains ambiguous. Germline CDR1 is SGHTA and CDR2 is FQGNSA. The CDR3 loop spans 14 amino acids. Partial CDR3 DNA: TGTGCCAGCAGCTTTAACGGGTTCAAAGAGACG. Translating gives CASSFNGFKET. The entire CDR3 reads CASSFNGFKETQYF.

Notes on this clone: The read ends 3 residues shy of where the CDR3 ends; the end is completed using the germline J gene. This chain connects TRBV7-9 to TRBJ1-4; a possible D gene is TRBD1 (5 bases). Trimming pared 5 bases from V and 4 bases from J, leaving 11 bases between. Germline V gene sequence: CDR1 SEHNR, CDR2 FQNEAQ (reference sequence). The CDR3 sequence is 14 residues long. Partial CDR3 DNA: TGTGCCAGCAGCCTTGAAGGGGTTAATGAAAAA. Translating gives CASSLEGVNEK. The entire CDR3 is CASSLEGVNEKLFF. Variable domain in full (rest from reference TRBV7-9 and TRBJ1-4): DTGVSQNPRHKITKRGQNVTFRCDPISEHNRLYWYRQTLGQGPEFLTYFQNEAQLEKSRLLSDRFSAERPKGSFSTLEIQRTEQGDSAMYLCASSLEGVNEKLFFGSGTQLSVL.

As to this clone: The read finishes 3 residues shy of the CDR3 end, and the germline J gene is used to complete it. The V and J genes are TRBV2 and TRBJ2-5; perhaps TRBD2 as D (6 bases). The V gene's germline CDR1 is SNHLY and CDR2 FYNNEI. V was trimmed by 3 bases and J by 0 bases, leaving 11 bases between them. The CDR3 consists of 15 residues. The CDR3 loop reads CASSDGIADQETQYF. The part of the CDR3 DNA that was read is TGTGCCAGCAGTGACGGGATAGCGGACCAAGAGACC.

As to this clone: The DNA ends 3 residues before the CDR3 does, and the rest of the CDR3 is filled in from the germline J gene. The chain combines TRBV2 with TRBJ2-1, with TRBD1 matching over 10 bases. This CDR3 has 14 amino acids. V trimming: 6 bases; J trimming: 8 bases; junction bases outside the gene matches: 7. Germline CDR1 reads SNHLY; CDR2 reads FYNNEI. The CDR3 protein is CASSYRDRGDEQFF. The sequenced CDR3 bases are TGTGCCAGCAGCTACCGGGACAGGGGAGATGAG.

Details on this clone: The read terminates 3 residues before the CDR3 end, so the remaining end is supplied by the germline J gene. The V call is TRBV30, the J call TRBJ2-3, with 7 positions matching TRBD2. The CDR3 loop spans 15 amino acids. The germline CDR1 and CDR2 sequences are GTSNPN and SVGIG (reference sequence). The CDR3 protein is CACAPPGGIDQPQYF. The covered CDR3 bases are TGTGCCTGCGCCCCCCCCGGGGGGATTGATCAGCCG.

In the case of this clone: The CDR3 end is not reached by the read, which stops 3 residues before it; the germline J gene fills it in. The genes are TRBV11-2 and TRBJ2-3; 12 bases are a match to TRBD2. This CDR3 contains 15 residues. Germline V gene lookup returns CDR1 SGHAT and CDR2 FQNNGV. CDR3 residues: CASSLGTSGVETQYF. The part of the CDR3 DNA that was read is TGTGCCAGCAGCTTAGGGACTAGCGGGGTGGAGACG. Full variable domain (missing parts from reference TRBV11-2 and TRBJ2-3): EAGVAQSPRYKIIEKRQSVAFWCNPISGHATLYWYQQILGQGPKLLIQFQNNGVVDDSQLPKDRFSAERLKGVDSTLKIQPAKLEDSAVYLCASSLGTSGVETQYFGPGTRLTVL.

Regarding this clone: The CDR3 end lies 3 residues beyond the end of the read and is filled in from the germline J gene. The V call is TRBV19, the J call TRBJ1-1; D perhaps matches TRBD1 (5 bases). The CDR3 is 15 residues long. Trimming shortened V by 5 bases and J by 2 bases, and 15 bases separated the two germline ends. Per germline, CDR1 LNHDA and CDR2 SQIVND (reference sequence). The CDR3 DNA, read in part, is TGTGCCAGTAGTGGGCGGACACTACTCAACACTGAA. Translated: CASSGRTLLNTE. The full CDR3 protein is CASSGRTLLNTEAFF.

On this clone itself: The read comes to an end 3 residues before the CDR3 does, leaving the germline J gene to fill in the end. The chain couples TRBV5-8 to TRBJ2-3; D not certain. The CDR3 extends over 12 amino acids. Germline CDR1 SGHTS, CDR2 YDEGEE. V lost 4 bases, J lost 5 bases, and 8 bases lay in between. CDR3 sequence reads: CASSIKLDTQYF. The covered CDR3 bases are TGTGCCAGCAGCATTAAGCTAGATACG.

The CDR3 spells CAISVAPYGYTF. The part of the CDR3 DNA that was read is TGTGCCATCAGTGTTGCGCCATATGGC. The chain employs TRBV10-3 and TRBJ1-2; the D is unclear. The CDR3 extends 3 residues past the end of the read, so its final part is completed from the germline J gene. Looked up from germline, CDR1 is ENHRY and CDR2 is SYGVKD. This CDR3 spans 12 amino acids. Deletions cut 4 bases from V and 5 bases from J, with 8 bases between.